This paragraph covers one T cell receptor beta chain sequence. Profiling relied on immunoSEQ multiplex PCR, and the TCRdb table lists in-frame clones only, not all of them. The sample lists around 100,000 clones; about 90% were seen once. This entry belongs to a study of blood T cell repertoires in COVID-19. The CDR3 runs 13 residues. V trimming: 8 bases; J trimming: 4 bases; junction bases outside the gene matches: 7. The germline gives CDR1 SNHLY, CDR2 FYNNEI. The TCR sequence derives from a man aged 30 to 39 in a cohort sampled during active COVID-19. V is TRBV2 and J is TRBJ1-2; 7 bases fit TRBD1. Sequenced input: peripheral blood. CDR3 nucleotide sequence: TGTGCCAGCGCTGAGCCAGGGGGCTATGGCTACACCTTC. Translation gives CASAEPGGYGYTF.